This T cell receptor beta chain was documented in a study of Graves' ophthalmopathy and Graves' hyperthyroidism. About the research overall: Blood was drawn at initial diagnosis, before any treatment.

This clonotype was seen a few times. The antigen is unknown. Findings and caveats of the study: Ophthalmopathy progression prediction by the model yielded a sensitivity of about 69% and a specificity of about 72%. In blood, most expanded thyroid clonotypes above 0.001 frequency were also detected.

The V end lost 1 base, the J end lost 1 base, and 11 bases lay between the germline ends. This CDR3 contains 16 residues. Per the germline V gene, CDR1 is MNHNS and CDR2 is SASEGT. Ophthalmopathy in the donors was of moderate-to-severe activity, with CAS ≥3, NOSPECS ≥4 and duration under 3 months. Transcripts of RNA were the source for amplifying TCR beta CDR3 regions. RT-PCR in the first round used HTBI primers; a second-round multiplex PCR followed. TCRdb passed the multiplex PCR reads through MiXCR, listing each CDR3 protein once. This sample yields 650,000 to 900,000 distinct CDR3 sequences, of which 35% to 50% are seen a single time; 44% belongs to the top ten.

The source of this sequence is an adult man with Graves' ophthalmopathy. The J gene is TRBJ1-5, the V gene TRBV6-1, with D unresolved. Material for sequencing was peripheral blood. The DNA of the CDR3 is TGTGCCAGCAGTGAAGATCCAGTCTACAGCAATCAGCCCCAGCATTTT. It specifies CASSEDPVYSNQPQHF.